The 22 T cell receptor beta chains given below trace back to one sample, sequenced in a study of blood T cells in healthy people across ages. Sample-barcoded 5' priming and a J-beta primer mix drove a second PCR of roughly 7 to 11 cycles. TCRdb itself ran the 5' RACE reads through MiXCR, one entry per CDR3 protein. The repertoire holds more than 1.4 million distinct CDR3 sequences, with 42% as singletons. Sequencing input: blood. The receptor set was obtained from a woman aged 18-29 years in good health.

This clonotype was counted between two and nine times. V usage is TRBV3-1 and J usage is TRBJ2-7; D is perhaps TRBD1 or TRBD2 (5 bases each). V shed 4 bases and J shed 9 bases, with 25 bases lying between them. The CDR3 has 16 amino acids. CDR1 LGHDT and CDR2 YNNKEL come from the germline V gene (reference sequence). CDR3 DNA: TGTGCCAGCAGCCTCGAGAGGGGACGTTTAACCGAGGGGCAGTACTTC. It translates to CASSLERGRLTEGQYF.

The chain is built from TRBV5-1 and TRBJ2-2; maybe TRBD2 (5 bases). Trimming cost V 0 bases and J 6 bases, with 9 bases left between them. The CDR3 has 14 residues. Germline V gene lookup returns CDR1 SGHRS and CDR2 YFSETQ. The CDR3 region is CASSLGPGAGELFF. The CDR3 coding sequence is TGCGCCAGCAGCTTGGGGCCCGGGGCCGGGGAGCTGTTTTTT.

This clonotype appeared a few times. The V call is TRBV4-1, the J call TRBJ2-2; possible D gene TRBD2, 5 bases. The CDR3 covers 13 residues. With 4 bases removed from V and 6 bases from J, the gap between germline ends came to 9 bases. Looked up from germline, CDR1 is MGHRA and CDR2 is YSYEKL. As DNA, the CDR3 is TGCGCCAGCAGCCCGTCGGGGTCCGGGGAGCTGTTTTTT. Its protein is CASSPSGSGELFF.

This chain connects TRBV5-8 to TRBJ2-5; D remains ambiguous. The germline V gene encodes CDR1 SGHTS and CDR2 YDEGEE. Trimming removed 4 bases at V and 4 bases at J, with 17 bases between. CDR3 length: 15 amino acids. Written as DNA, the CDR3 is TGTGCCAGCAGCCCCCGCCGGTCGTTATCAGAGACCCAGTACTTC. Translation: CASSPRRSLSETQYF.

The chain recombines TRBV3-1 with TRBJ2-1; 7 nucleotides line up with TRBD2. J was trimmed by 1 base and V by 3 bases; bases with no gene match: 6. CDR1 LGHDT and CDR2 YNNKEL come from the germline V gene (reference sequence). The CDR3 extends over 16 amino acids. CDR3 sequence: CASSQGGTGSYNEQFF. The CDR3 nucleotides are TGTGCCAGCAGCCAGGGAGGGACGGGGTCCTACAATGAGCAGTTCTTC.

As concerns this clonotype: An end of the junction differs from the germline gene, which may be a read error. CDR3 residues: CACSKGSYEQYF. In nucleotides, the CDR3 is TGTGCCTGCAGCAAGGGCTCCTACGAGCAGTACTTC. The chain recombines TRBV7-9 with TRBJ2-7; no clear D. The CDR3 is made up of 12 amino acids. Germline CDR1 is SEHNR and CDR2 is FQNEAQ (reference sequence).

This clonotype was observed a handful of times. The chain combines TRBV3-1 with TRBJ2-1, with D unclear. There are 16 residues in the CDR3. V lost 4 bases to trimming and J lost 3 bases, with 16 bases between them. CDR1 and CDR2 from the germline V gene are LGHDT and YNNKEL (reference sequence). CDR3 in amino acids: CASSLPRASLYNEQFF. CDR3 coding DNA: TGTGCCAGCAGCCTCCCAAGGGCCTCCCTCTACAATGAGCAGTTCTTC.

The table lists this clonotype with many counts. This sequence joins TRBV10-3 and TRBJ2-5; 8 bases match TRBD1. The CDR3 spans 13 residues. Trimming removed 10 bases from V and 2 bases from J; junction bases left unmatched: 6. Germline values: CDR1 ENHRY, CDR2 SYGVKD. CDR3 in amino acids: CATAGTGQETQYF. In nucleotides, the CDR3 is TGTGCCACGGCTGGGACAGGACAAGAGACCCAGTACTTC.

There are a few counts of this clonotype. The V gene is TRBV6-5, the J gene TRBJ1-2, with 7 bases lining up with TRBD1. This CDR3 is 14 amino acids long. CDR1 is MNHEY and CDR2 is SVGAGI in the germline V gene. With V trimmed by 5 bases and J by 3 bases, 6 bases remained unmatched. This CDR3 is CASSADRSDYGYTF. In nucleotides, the CDR3 is TGTGCCAGCAGTGCGGACAGGAGCGACTATGGCTACACCTTC.

V and J are TRBV20-1 and TRBJ2-1; TRBD1 matches 10 bases. Germline CDR1 DFQATT, CDR2 SNEGSKA (reference sequence). This CDR3 has 13 amino acids. With V trimmed by 4 bases and J by 9 bases, 6 bases remained unmatched. The CDR3 DNA reads TGCAGTGCTACCCAGGACAGGGGGAGTGAGCAGTTCTTC. It codes for CSATQDRGSEQFF.

The gene calls are TRBV12-3 or TRBV12-4 and TRBJ2-7; D might be TRBD1 or TRBD2, each matching 5 bases. Trimming stripped 2 bases from V and 9 bases from J, with 11 bases between. The CDR3 extends over 12 amino acids. The CDR3 here is CASSLPGRWQYF. As DNA, the CDR3 is TGTGCCAGCAGTTTACCGGGACGATGGCAGTACTTC.

The gene calls are TRBV2 and TRBJ1-2; tentative D call: TRBD1 (5 bases). V was clipped by 6 bases and J by 6 bases, with 14 bases between them. In germline, CDR1 is SNHLY, CDR2 FYNNEI. The CDR3 extends over 13 amino acids. DNA for the CDR3: TGTGCCAGCAGGGGCGGGGGGTCCGATGGCTACACCTTC. It specifies CASRGGGSDGYTF.

This clonotype was recorded at least ten times. The gene calls are TRBV4-2 and TRBJ2-2; 11 bases match TRBD2. V lost 2 bases and J lost 5; bases outside the gene matches: 4. This CDR3 comprises 16 residues. Germline CDR1 LGHNA, CDR2 YNFKEQ. The CDR3 protein is CASSQPGTSGTGELFF. CDR3 sequence (DNA): TGTGCCAGCAGCCAACCTGGGACTAGCGGTACCGGGGAGCTGTTTTTT.

V usage is TRBV18 and J usage is TRBJ2-1, with 10 bases lining up with TRBD2. Germline V gene sequence: CDR1 KGHSH, CDR2 LQKENI. CDR3 size: 15 residues. V lost 2 bases and J lost 13; bases outside the gene matches: 11. The chain's CDR3 is CASSPASGRASGQFF. The CDR3 DNA sequence: TGTGCCAGCTCACCAGCCAGCGGGAGGGCGTCTGGTCAGTTCTTC. The complete variable domain, with remaining parts taken from reference TRBV18 and TRBJ2-1, reads NAGVMQNPRHLVRRRGQEARLRCSPMKGHSHVYWYRQLPEEGLKFMVYLQKENIIDESGMPKERFSAEFPKEGPSILRIQQVVRGDSAAYFCASSPASGRASGQFFGPGTRLTVL.

This chain uses TRBV20-1 with TRBJ2-1; TRBD2 agrees at 8 bases. Trimming cost V 6 bases and J 4 bases; bases outside gene matches: 14. CDR3 length equals 16 residues. CDR1 and CDR2 from the germline V gene are DFQATT and SNEGSKA (reference sequence). The CDR3 nucleotides read TGCAGTGCCAGTGATCCCGGGACTAGACTATACAATGAGCAGTTCTTC. Its translation is CSASDPGTRLYNEQFF.

The V call is TRBV27, the J call TRBJ2-2, with unresolved D. Germline assignment: CDR1 MNHEY and CDR2 SMNVEV (reference sequence). Between the trimmed V and J ends, which lost 5 bases and 5 bases, there was a span of 12 bases. The CDR3 is 14 residues long. The CDR3 sequence: CASSRTSLTGELFF. The CDR3 coding sequence is TGTGCCAGCAGTCGTACAAGTTTAACCGGGGAGCTGTTTTTT.

CDR3: CASSPLRRGRGHGEAFF. The CDR3 nucleotides read TGCGCCAGCAGCCCTCTAAGAAGGGGCAGGGGGCATGGTGAAGCTTTCTTT. The V gene is TRBV4-1, the J gene TRBJ1-1; 8 bases map to TRBD1. J gave up 7 bases and V 4 bases, and 17 bases lay outside the gene matches. The CDR3 has 17 residues. The V gene's germline CDR1 is MGHRA and CDR2 YSYEKL.

V gene TRBV7-9 combines with J gene TRBJ2-4; weak D call: TRBD1 (5 bases). V was trimmed by 5 bases and J by 3 bases, leaving 17 bases between them. Germline-derived CDR1 and CDR2 are SEHNR and FQNEAQ (reference sequence). This CDR3 is built from 16 residues. CDR3 DNA: TGTGCCAGCAGCCCGACAGAGGTGAATGTCAAAAACATTCAGTACTTC. Its protein is CASSPTEVNVKNIQYF. Drawing the rest from reference TRBV7-9 and TRBJ2-4, the complete variable domain is DTGVSQNPRHKITKRGQNVTFRCDPISEHNRLYWYRQTLGQGPEFLTYFQNEAQLEKSRLLSDRFSAERPKGSFSTLEIQRTEQGDSAMYLCASSPTEVNVKNIQYFGAGTRLSVL.

The chain has TRBV4-1 and TRBJ2-7, with D unresolved. Germline CDR1 MGHRA, CDR2 YSYEKL. V shed 0 bases and J shed 7 bases, with 13 bases lying between them. The CDR3 length is 14 residues. Here the CDR3 reads CASSQDNYPREQYF. CDR3 nucleotides: TGCGCCAGCAGCCAAGATAACTACCCTAGAGAGCAGTACTTC.

The chain is built from TRBV5-1 and TRBJ2-1, with D unresolved. Germline V gives CDR1 SGHRS, CDR2 YFSETQ. Trimming removed 4 bases at V and 4 bases at J, with 12 bases between. The CDR3 covers 14 residues. In DNA form, the CDR3 reads TGCGCCAGCAGCCTGCGGACCGATTACAATGAGCAGTTCTTC. Translation gives CASSLRTDYNEQFF.

V gene TRBV27 combines with J gene TRBJ2-1; 8 positions agree with TRBD2. CDR1 and CDR2 from the germline V gene are MNHEY and SMNVEV (reference sequence). V gave up 2 bases and J gave up 4 bases; unmatched junction bases: 7. The CDR3 extends over 16 amino acids. The CDR3: CASSLTGGGTYNEQFF. As DNA, the CDR3 is TGTGCCAGCAGTTTAACCGGCGGGGGGACTTACAATGAGCAGTTCTTC.

The chain has TRBV27 and TRBJ1-3, with a possible D match to TRBD1 (5 bases). V was cut by 6 bases and J by 2 bases, with 14 bases left in between. The CDR3 is 15 residues long. Germline V gene sequence: CDR1 MNHEY, CDR2 SMNVEV (reference sequence). The CDR3 reads CASSLSAGTGNTIYF. CDR3 nucleotides: TGTGCCAGCAGCCTCTCTGCAGGGACTGGAAACACCATATATTTT.